These 13 T cell receptor beta chains were all obtained from the same sample, sequenced in a study of CD8 T cells in ankylosing spondylitis. TCRdb fed the 5' RACE reads into MiXCR, producing one record per CDR3 protein. The sample has roughly 160,000 distinct CDR3 sequences; around 10% are singletons. Material: blood, either unsorted or a sorted T cell fraction (not recorded which). The origin of the receptors is a male donor with ankylosing spondylitis or in good health (not recorded which).

The chain combines TRBV7-9 with TRBJ2-6; D is ambiguous. V was shortened by 3 bases and J by 4 bases, with 7 bases between the two germline ends. Germline CDR1 and CDR2: SEHNR and FQNEAQ (reference sequence). This CDR3 has 14 residues. Here the CDR3 DNA reads TGTGCCAGCAGCTTGGACCCGGGGGCCAACGTCCTGACTTTC. The encoded protein is CASSLDPGANVLTF.

This clonotype has a count of ten or more. The chain has TRBV27 and TRBJ1-2; TRBD1 agrees at 11 bases. Germline CDR1 reads MNHEY; CDR2 reads SMNVEV (reference sequence). Trimming removed 5 bases from V and 6 bases from J; junction bases left unmatched: 11. The CDR3 runs 16 residues. CDR3 in DNA: TGTGCCAGCAGTATTTCGGGACAGGGGGATTATCATGGCTACACCTTC. Its protein is CASSISGQGDYHGYTF.

This clonotype has at least ten counts. The chain combines TRBV25-1 with TRBJ2-7; D gene uncertain. V shed 4 bases and J shed 2 bases, with 12 bases lying between them. Germline V lookup: CDR1 MGHDK, CDR2 SYGVNS. The CDR3 has 14 amino acids. The CDR3 DNA reads TGTGCCAGCAGTGCAACGGCGGAGACCTACGAGCAGTACTTC. Residues: CASSATAETYEQYF.

This clonotype came up many times. The chain uses TRBV9 and TRBJ2-4; maybe TRBD2 (7 bases). Germline-derived CDR1 and CDR2 are SGDLS and YYNGEE. V lost 0 bases to trimming and J lost 7 bases, with 26 bases between them. The CDR3 is 19 residues long. The CDR3 here is CASSVAAGGGASQWNIQYF. The CDR3 bases are TGTGCCAGCAGCGTAGCGGCGGGTGGGGGGGCAAGCCAATGGAACATTCAGTACTTC.

This clonotype was seen more than once but under ten times. This chain uses TRBV6-1 with TRBJ2-1; either TRBD1 or TRBD2 may supply D (6 bases each). Per germline, CDR1 MNHNS and CDR2 SASEGT. The length of the CDR3 is 15 residues. V lost 11 bases and J 0 bases, leaving 17 bases between the germline ends. CDR3 nucleotide sequence: TGTGCCTACTCACGGGGGCAGAGCTCCTACAATGAGCAGTTCTTC. This gives the protein CAYSRGQSSYNEQFF.

The chain has TRBV24-1 and TRBJ2-2, with D unclear. The V and J ends lost 5 bases and 1 base respectively, with 4 bases between them. Germline V CDR1 and CDR2: KGHDR, SFDVKD. The CDR3 extends over 13 amino acids. The CDR3 spells CATSGRNTGELFF. In nucleotides, the CDR3 is TGTGCCACCAGTGGCAGGAACACCGGGGAGCTGTTTTTT.

This clonotype appeared a few times. The V and J genes are TRBV7-7 and TRBJ2-2; 12 bases map to TRBD2. The J segment lost 5 bases and the V segment lost 8 bases, leaving 6 bases of the junction unmatched. The CDR3 spans 15 residues. The germline gives CDR1 SSHAT, CDR2 FNYEAQ (reference sequence). In DNA form, the CDR3 reads TGTGCCAGCGCCTCACTAGCGGGGGGAACCGGGGAGCTGTTTTTT. The encoded protein is CASASLAGGTGELFF.

This clonotype has a handful of counts. This chain uses TRBV29-1 with TRBJ1-4, with a tentative D call TRBD1 (6 bases). Trimming removed 7 bases from V and 6 bases from J, with 15 bases in between. The CDR3 is 13 amino acids. Per the germline V gene, CDR1 is SQVTM and CDR2 is ANQGSEA. The CDR3: CSAAHRADEKLFF. The CDR3 coding sequence is TGCAGCGCCGCCCACAGGGCAGATGAAAAACTGTTTTTT. Full variable domain (missing parts from reference TRBV29-1 and TRBJ1-4): SAVISQKPSRDICQRGTSLTIQCQVDSQVTMMFWYRQQPGQSLTLIATANQGSEATYESGFVIDKFPISRPNLTFSTLTVSNMSPEDSSIYLCSAAHRADEKLFFGSGTQLSVL.

This clonotype came up a few times. The chain recombines TRBV18 with TRBJ1-1; 9 nucleotides align to TRBD1. Per the germline V gene, CDR1 is KGHSH and CDR2 is LQKENI. The CDR3 contains 15 residues. J gave up 3 bases and V 3 bases, and 5 bases lay outside the gene matches. The DNA of the CDR3 is TGTGCCAGCTCACCGTCGGGACAGGGTGACACTGAAGCTTTCTTT. Encoded protein: CASSPSGQGDTEAFF. Together with reference TRBV18 and TRBJ1-1, the CDR3 gives the full variable domain: NAGVMQNPRHLVRRRGQEARLRCSPMKGHSHVYWYRQLPEEGLKFMVYLQKENIIDESGMPKERFSAEFPKEGPSILRIQQVVRGDSAAYFCASSPSGQGDTEAFFGQGTRLTVV.

This clonotype was detected ten times or more. The chain is built from TRBV12-3 or TRBV12-4 and TRBJ2-7; D is uncertain. Trimming took 5 bases from V and 0 from J, leaving 11 bases between them. The length of the CDR3 is 14 residues. The CDR3 DNA reads TGTGCCAGCAGTCTATCCGGGTCCTCCTACGAGCAGTACTTC. This encodes CASSLSGSSYEQYF.

This clonotype was recorded many times. This chain connects TRBV7-8 to TRBJ1-1; the D gene is possibly TRBD1 (5 bases). CDR1 and CDR2 (germline): SGHVS, FQNEAQ. Trimming removed 2 bases at V and 6 bases at J, with 16 bases between. The CDR3 is 15 residues long. CDR3: CASSLTPKRGPEAFF. The CDR3, as DNA: TGTGCCAGCAGCTTAACTCCAAAAAGGGGTCCTGAAGCTTTCTTT. The variable domain in full, with the rest retrieved from reference TRBV7-8 and TRBJ1-1, is GAGVSQSPRYKVAKRGQDVALRCDPISGHVSLFWYQQALGQGPEFLTYFQNEAQLDKSGLPSDRFFAERPEGSVSTLKIQRTQQEDSAVYLCASSLTPKRGPEAFFGQGTRLTVV.

The V gene is TRBV11-2, the J gene TRBJ2-5, with D tentatively TRBD1 or TRBD2 (6 bases each). The CDR3 consists of 15 residues. V dropped 5 bases and J dropped 13 bases, with 26 bases sitting between them. The germline V gene has CDR1 SGHAT and CDR2 FQNNGV. Here the CDR3 reads CASSDPLEKGGCRYF. CDR3 sequence (DNA): TGTGCCAGCAGCGATCCACTAGAAAAGGGGGGCTGTAGGTACTTC.

Only a few counts were recorded for this clonotype. V usage is TRBV5-5 and J usage is TRBJ2-3, with TRBD1 matching 10 bases. J was trimmed by 1 base and V by 4 bases; bases with no gene match: 6. The CDR3 spans 16 residues. Germline-derived CDR1 and CDR2 are SGHKS and YYEKEE (reference sequence). Here the CDR3 DNA reads TGTGCCAGCAGCAAAGACAGGGGGCTTGGCACAGATACGCAGTATTTT. Protein: CASSKDRGLGTDTQYF. The full variable domain, its missing parts supplied by reference TRBV5-5 and TRBJ2-3, is DAGVTQSPTHLIKTRGQQVTLRCSPISGHKSVSWYQQVLGQGPQFIFQYYEKEERGRGNFPDRFSARQFPNYSSELNVNALLLGDSALYLCASSKDRGLGTDTQYFGPGTRLTVL.